The 6 T cell receptor beta chains below were found in one sample sequenced in a study of blood T cell repertoires in COVID-19. Only in-frame clones appear in the TCRdb table, and some are missing; sequencing was by immunoSEQ multiplex PCR. Here the sample spans 80,000 or so clones, approximately 80% being singletons. Material for sequencing was peripheral blood. The receptors here all came from a human donor in a cohort sampled during active COVID-19.

The V gene is TRBV19, the J gene TRBJ2-1, with TRBD1 matching 7 bases. Germline V gene sequence: CDR1 LNHDA, CDR2 SQIVND (reference sequence). The CDR3 extends over 13 amino acids. V trimming: 5 bases; J trimming: 8 bases; junction bases outside the gene matches: 6. This CDR3 reads CASSVLQGYEQFF. The CDR3 DNA reads as TGTGCCAGTAGTGTGTTACAGGGGTATGAGCAGTTCTTC.

The rearrangement links TRBV6-5 to TRBJ2-7; D is possibly TRBD2 (6 bases). Trimming removed 7 bases at V and 0 bases at J, with 13 bases between. The CDR3 is made up of 14 amino acids. Germline V gene lookup returns CDR1 MNHEY and CDR2 SVGAGI. CDR3 sequence: CASKRIAVSYEQYF. CDR3 coding DNA: TGTGCCAGCAAAAGGATAGCGGTCTCCTACGAGCAGTACTTC.

The V call is TRBV27, the J call TRBJ2-1, with TRBD2 matching 9 bases. The CDR3 is made up of 15 amino acids. The V gene end was trimmed by 5 bases and the J gene end by 2 bases; junction bases not matched to a gene: 4. In germline, CDR1 is MNHEY, CDR2 SMNVEV (reference sequence). The CDR3 loop reads CASSVSGGAYNEQFF. CDR3 coding DNA: TGTGCCAGCAGTGTTAGCGGGGGCGCCTACAATGAGCAGTTCTTC.

This chain links TRBV29-1 with TRBJ2-5; 9 bases align to TRBD2. Per germline, CDR1 SQVTM and CDR2 ANQGSEA. Losses at the gene ends were 4 bases for V and 4 bases for J; bases not matched to a gene: 4. This CDR3 is built from 13 residues. The CDR3 sequence: CSVGGGAGETQYF. CDR3 DNA sequence: TGCAGCGTTGGCGGGGGGGCCGGAGAGACCCAGTACTTC.

The chain is built from TRBV7-3 and TRBJ2-2, with 8 bases identical to TRBD2. The CDR3 totals 18 residues. Germline V gives CDR1 SGHTA, CDR2 FQGTGA. V shed 5 bases and J 3 bases; nucleotides not matched to a gene: 14. The CDR3 DNA follows: TGTGCCAGCAGCCCTTCCTCTCCCGGGACTAGTCACACCGGGGAGCTGTTTTTT. Translation gives CASSPSSPGTSHTGELFF.

V and J are TRBV19 and TRBJ1-2, with TRBD1 matching over 7 bases. This CDR3 comprises 11 residues. Trimming removed 3 bases from V and 13 bases from J; junction bases left unmatched: 5. CDR1 is LNHDA, CDR2 SQIVND, per germline (reference sequence). The CDR3 loop reads CASSIRDSLTF. DNA for the CDR3: TGTGCCAGTAGTATCCGGGACAGTCTCACCTTC.